What follows is one T cell receptor (beta chain) and its context. In the authors' workflow: Amplified reference gene primers provided the basis for estimating nucleated cell counts. Assay used: immunoSEQ multiplex PCR; TCRdb lists only in-frame clones, some missing. V, J and clone size derive from that table, while D and trimming were established from the DNA sequence. The sample shows under 200,000 clones, 85% to 90% of them seen only once. The data were taken from a study of blood T cell repertoires in COVID-19. Study in general: Material from acute and convalescent COVID-19 was sourced from the United States, Italy and Spain. T cells, B-cell-depleted T cells, or PBMCs provided the cDNA or gDNA that served as material.

CDR3 length equals 19 residues. Trimming took 1 base from V and 1 from J; bases not matched to a gene: 15. Germline-derived CDR1 and CDR2 are SGHTA and FQGTGA. Patients at the Seattle site were enrolled during active infection and followed longitudinally. Sequencing used peripheral blood. V and J are TRBV7-3 and TRBJ1-1, with 7 bases lining up with TRBD1. This clonotype originated in a man aged 55 to 70 with COVID-19, enrolled during active disease. The CDR3 sequence: CASSLMGLSDSGGNTEAFF. The CDR3 DNA reads TGTGCCAGCAGCTTAATGGGTTTGAGTGATTCAGGGGGGAACACTGAAGCTTTCTTT.